Listed below are T cell receptor beta chains from one sample, sequenced in a study of cytomegalovirus exposure and HLA in healthy donors. Only in-frame clones appear in the TCRdb table, and some are missing; sequencing was by immunoSEQ multiplex PCR. The repertoire includes 150,000 to 200,000 clones, 75% to 90% of them detected once, and about 4% sits in the top ten. The sequenced sample consisted of PBMCs. All receptors derive from a man in his forties or fifties in good health and CMV-seropositive. Both conserved end residues are part of each CDR3. The order of the fields is J gene, D gene, clone size, V gene, CDR3 DNA, CDR3 protein. The D gene is left open where the match is weak. Where a row states a size, it is once, few, many or the class of an expanded clone; other rows omit it.

J: TRBJ1-3; D: NA; size: NA; V: TRBV28; DNA: TGTGCCAGCAGTAGACAGGTTTTTCGAAACACCATATATTTT; CDR3: CASSRQVFRNTIYF
J: TRBJ1-2; D: TRBD1; size: NA; V: TRBV7-9; DNA: TGTTCCAGCAGCTCCGCCCAGGGGGCTCCTCATGGCTACACCTTC; CDR3: CSSSSAQGAPHGYTF
J: TRBJ2-7; D: TRBD2; size: NA; V: TRBV14; DNA: TGTGCCGGCAGCCAATGGGCTAGCGGGGCCTACGGGCAGTACTTC; CDR3: CAGSQWASGAYGQYF
J: TRBJ1-5; D: NA; size: NA; V: TRBV28; DNA: TGTGCCAGCAGTTCCGGGATTCCAATCTATCAGCCCCAGCATTTT; CDR3: CASSSGIPIYQPQHF
J: TRBJ2-2; D: NA; size: NA; V: TRBV27; DNA: TGTGCCAGCAGCCCAGGCAGGGACACCGGGGAGCTGTTTTTT; CDR3: CASSPGRDTGELFF
J: TRBJ2-2; D: NA; size: NA; V: TRBV4-1; DNA: TGCGCCAGCAGCCAAGATTTTCTCCCCACCGGGGAGCTGTTTTTT; CDR3: CASSQDFLPTGELFF
J: TRBJ2-7; D: NA; size: once; V: TRBV14; DNA: TGTGCCAGCAGCCAGCTAGACCGAGGCTACGAGCAGTACTTC; CDR3: CASSQLDRGYEQYF
J: TRBJ2-3; D: NA; size: NA; V: TRBV10-1; DNA: TGCGCCAGCAGTGAGTCGGGAGTTGGCACAGATACGCAGTATTTT; CDR3: CASSESGVGTDTQYF
J: TRBJ1-5; D: NA; size: NA; V: TRBV7-9; DNA: TGTTCCAGCAGCTTAGGGGGGGGGCAGCCCCAGCATTTT; CDR3: CSSSLGGGQPQHF
J: TRBJ1-1; D: NA; size: few; V: TRBV6-5; DNA: TGTGCCAGCAGCCCGACTGAGAACACTGAAGCTTTCTTT; CDR3: CASSPTENTEAFF
J: TRBJ1-6; D: TRBD1; size: NA; V: TRBV10-1; DNA: TGCGCCAGCAGTGAGGGACAGGGCGTTTCACCCCTCCACTTT; CDR3: CASSEGQGVSPLHF
J: TRBJ1-5; D: TRBD1; size: NA; V: TRBV2; DNA: TGTGCCAGCAGTGGACAGGGCCAGCCCCAGCATTTT; CDR3: CASSGQGQPQHF
J: TRBJ2-7; D: TRBD1; size: NA; V: TRBV11-2; DNA: TGTGCCAGCGGGACAGACGCCTACGAGCAGTACTTC; CDR3: CASGTDAYEQYF
J: TRBJ2-7; D: TRBD2; size: NA; V: TRBV2; DNA: TGTGCCAGCAGGATCCCGACTAGCGGGATCTCCTACGAGCAGTACTTC; CDR3: CASRIPTSGISYEQYF
J: TRBJ2-3; D: TRBD1; size: few; V: TRBV30; DNA: TGTGCCAGTCACGAAGGACAGGTCACAGATACGCAGTATTTT; CDR3: CASHEGQVTDTQYF
J: TRBJ2-2; D: TRBD1; size: NA; V: TRBV15; DNA: TGTGCCACCCGGGGACAGGGACCGCTGTGGAGGTCCGGGGAGCTGTTTTTT; CDR3: CATRGQGPLWRSGELFF
J: TRBJ2-2; D: TRBD1; size: NA; V: TRBV10-2; DNA: TGCGCCAGCAGGCAGGGGGCAAGAGGCACCGGGGAGCTGTTTTTT; CDR3: CASRQGARGTGELFF
J: TRBJ1-3; D: NA; size: once; V: TRBV7-3; DNA: TGTGCCAGCAGCTTCGACGGCTCAGGGGGAAACACCATATATTTT; CDR3: CASSFDGSGGNTIYF
J: TRBJ1-1; D: TRBD1; size: NA; V: TRBV7-9; DNA: TGTGCCAGCACCTACGGACAGGACACTGAAGCTTTCTTT; CDR3: CASTYGQDTEAFF
J: TRBJ2-5; D: TRBD2; size: NA; V: TRBV7-2; DNA: TGTGCCAGCAGAACTAGCGGGGGGGCAGAGACCCAGTACTTC; CDR3: CASRTSGGAETQYF
J: TRBJ2-3; D: NA; size: NA; V: TRBV7-2; DNA: TGTGCCAGCAGCTTTCTAGTAGTAGATACGCAGTATTTT; CDR3: CASSFLVVDTQYF
J: TRBJ1-4; D: TRBD1; size: few; V: TRBV14; DNA: TGTGCCAGCAGCCGGGCTGTTCAGGGGGGAAAACTGTTTTTT; CDR3: CASSRAVQGGKLFF
J: TRBJ2-6; D: NA; size: NA; V: TRBV30; DNA: TGTGCCTGGAGTTTACGGGGATCCCTCTCTGGGGCCAACGTCCTGACTTTC; CDR3: CAWSLRGSLSGANVLTF
J: TRBJ1-3; D: NA; size: NA; V: TRBV28; DNA: TGTGCCAGCAGTTCCACCCCAGCGGGAAACACCATATATTTT; CDR3: CASSSTPAGNTIYF
J: TRBJ2-7; D: NA; size: few; V: TRBV5-4; DNA: TGTGCCAGCAGCGGCGGGCCCCTGGAGGACGAGCAGTACTTC; CDR3: CASSGGPLEDEQYF
J: TRBJ2-2; D: TRBD1; size: NA; V: TRBV5-1; DNA: TGCGCCAGCAGCTTGGGTGACAGGGCTGCCGGGGAGCTGTTTTTT; CDR3: CASSLGDRAAGELFF